Listed here is a single T cell receptor beta chain. These data originate in a study of shared clonotypes between healthy human individuals. Replicate PCRs run on sorted subsets employed 150 to 250 ng DNA, approximately 30,000 T cell genomes. Produced via immunoSEQ multiplex PCR; TCRdb's table is partial and in-frame only. The top ten clones hold about 1.8% of a sample with about 680,000 clones, about three quarters of them seen once. This clonotype originated in a woman younger than 45 in good health. Material for sequencing was memory CD4+ T cells sorted from blood. Subset specified: CD45RA-negative fraction.

The DNA for the CDR3 is TGTGCCAGCAGTTACTCCCGGACTAGTGCCTACGAGCAGTACTTC. This sequence encodes CASSYSRTSAYEQYF. J is TRBJ2-7 and V is TRBV6-5, with TRBD2 matching over 7 bases. CDR1 is MNHEY and CDR2 is SVGAGI in the germline V gene. V shed 0 bases and J 2 bases; nucleotides not matched to a gene: 4. The CDR3 spans 15 residues.